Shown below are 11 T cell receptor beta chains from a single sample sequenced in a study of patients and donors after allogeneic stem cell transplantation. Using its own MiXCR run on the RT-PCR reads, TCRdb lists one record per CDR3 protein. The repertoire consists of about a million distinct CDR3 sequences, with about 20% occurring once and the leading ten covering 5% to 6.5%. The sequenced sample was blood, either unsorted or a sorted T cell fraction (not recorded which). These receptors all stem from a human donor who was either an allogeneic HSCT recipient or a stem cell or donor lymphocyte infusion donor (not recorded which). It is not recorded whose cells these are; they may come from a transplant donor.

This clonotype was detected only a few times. In DNA form, the CDR3 reads TGTGCCAGCAGCCAAGCAAGAAACGGCTATGGCTACACCTTC. Its protein is CASSQARNGYGYTF. V usage is TRBV3-1 and J usage is TRBJ1-2; D not certain. Germline V CDR1 and CDR2: LGHDT, YNNKEL (reference sequence). CDR3 size: 14 residues. The V gene lost 1 base and the J gene lost 4 bases, with 10 bases spanning the gap.

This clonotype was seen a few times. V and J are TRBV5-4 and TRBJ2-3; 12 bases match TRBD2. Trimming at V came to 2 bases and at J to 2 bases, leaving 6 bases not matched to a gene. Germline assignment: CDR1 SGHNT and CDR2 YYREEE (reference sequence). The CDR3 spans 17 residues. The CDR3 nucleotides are TGTGCCAGCAGCTTCCCCGGACTAGCGGGGAACACAGATACGCAGTATTTT. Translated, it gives CASSFPGLAGNTDTQYF.

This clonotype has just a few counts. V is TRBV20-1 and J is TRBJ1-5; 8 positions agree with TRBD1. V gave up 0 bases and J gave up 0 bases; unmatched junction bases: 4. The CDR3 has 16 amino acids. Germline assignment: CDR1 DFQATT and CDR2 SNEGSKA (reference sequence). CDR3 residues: CSARDSQGASNQPQHF. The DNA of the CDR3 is TGCAGTGCTAGAGATAGTCAGGGGGCTAGCAATCAGCCCCAGCATTTT.

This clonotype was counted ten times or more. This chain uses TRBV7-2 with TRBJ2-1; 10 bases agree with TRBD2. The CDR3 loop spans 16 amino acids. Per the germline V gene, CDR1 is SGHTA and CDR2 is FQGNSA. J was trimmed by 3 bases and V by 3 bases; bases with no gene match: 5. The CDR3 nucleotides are TGTGCCAGCAGCTTTGCTAGCGGGGGACTCTACAATGAGCAGTTCTTC. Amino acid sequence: CASSFASGGLYNEQFF.

The CDR3 region is CASSPIAGPSTDTQYF. The CDR3 DNA is TGTGCCAGCAGCCCGATAGCGGGCCCAAGCACAGATACGCAGTATTTT. This rearrangement joins TRBV14 to TRBJ2-3; 7 bases line up with TRBD2. From germline, CDR1 is SGHDN and CDR2 FVKESK. The CDR3 has 16 amino acids. The J segment lost 0 bases and the V segment lost 4 bases, leaving 7 bases of the junction unmatched.

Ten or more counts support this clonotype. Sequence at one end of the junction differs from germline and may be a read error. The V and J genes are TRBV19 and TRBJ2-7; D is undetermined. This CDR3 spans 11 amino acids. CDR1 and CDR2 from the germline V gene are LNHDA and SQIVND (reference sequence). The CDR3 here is CASSTLYEQYF. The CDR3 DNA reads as TGTGCCAGCAGTACACTCTACGAGCAGTACTTC.

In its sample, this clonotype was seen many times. The CDR3 coding sequence is TGTGCCAGCAGTTCGGGACTAGCGGTCACAGATACGCAGTATTTT. Its protein is CASSSGLAVTDTQYF. The chain has TRBV11-3 and TRBJ2-3; 11 nucleotides align to TRBD2. The germline V gene has CDR1 SGHNT and CDR2 YENEEA. V lost 6 bases to trimming and J lost 2 bases; unmatched junction nucleotides: 4. CDR3 length: 15 residues.

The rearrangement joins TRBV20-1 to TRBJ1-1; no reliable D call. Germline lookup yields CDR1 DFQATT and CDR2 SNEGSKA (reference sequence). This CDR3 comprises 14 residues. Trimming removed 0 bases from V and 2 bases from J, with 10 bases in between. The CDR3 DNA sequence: TGCAGTGCTAGAGATGGAGGGTTTAACACTGAAGCTTTCTTT. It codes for CSARDGGFNTEAFF.

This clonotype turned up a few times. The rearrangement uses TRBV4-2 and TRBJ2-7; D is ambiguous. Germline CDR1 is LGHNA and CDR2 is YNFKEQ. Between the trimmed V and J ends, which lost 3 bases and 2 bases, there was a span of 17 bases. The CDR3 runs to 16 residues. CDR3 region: CASSHSYVEKTYEQYF. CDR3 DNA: TGTGCCAGCAGCCACAGCTACGTGGAGAAAACCTACGAGCAGTACTTC.

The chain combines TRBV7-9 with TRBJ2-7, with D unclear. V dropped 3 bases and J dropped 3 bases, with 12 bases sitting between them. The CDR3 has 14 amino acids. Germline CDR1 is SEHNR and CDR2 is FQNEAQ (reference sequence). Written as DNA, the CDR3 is TGTGCCAGCAGCTTTCCTGGCGCTGTCTACGAGCAGTACTTC. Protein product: CASSFPGAVYEQYF.

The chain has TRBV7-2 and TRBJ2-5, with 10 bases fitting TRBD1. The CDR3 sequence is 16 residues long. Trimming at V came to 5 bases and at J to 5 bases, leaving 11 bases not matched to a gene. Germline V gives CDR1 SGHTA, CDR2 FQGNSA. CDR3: CASSRPGQGSGETQYF. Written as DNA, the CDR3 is TGTGCCAGCAGCAGACCGGGACAGGGGTCCGGGGAGACCCAGTACTTC.